One TCR beta chain is described in this entry. This clonotype was seen only a few times. Its antigen is not yet known. Per-nucleotide qualities are absent, and no much larger clonotype sits a single base away. The TCR beta CDR3 regions were amplified from RNA transcripts. A first-round RT-PCR of the TCR CDR3 used the HTBI primer set with the Qiagen OneStep RT-PCR kit. A second multiplex PCR round built the libraries, followed by size selection and purification. Sequencing of the libraries was done on an Illumina HiSeq2000 using paired-end 100 bp reads. In the source study's methods: SOAPnuke was used to process the raw data, with reads discarded if the reads contained adapters or uncalled bases, had a mean Phred below 15, or lacked an exact constant-primer or identifier match. COPE v1.2.5 was used to merge high-quality paired reads, and clonotypes were defined as unique nucleotide sequences. MiTCR v1.1 was used to align the clonotypes against IMGT TRBV, TRBD and TRBJ reference segments. Analysis was restricted to V-J combinations with a frequency above 0.0001, which covered about 99% of repertoires. The TCS score was defined as F50 (clonal expansion) divided by E x V (chaos), with BLOSUM62-based TCRdist calculated between CDR3 peptides within each V-J. Welch's t-statistics and random forest reduced roughly 500 V-J features to around 14, which were used in a naive Bayes classifier (R e1071). In TCRdb, the public reads were trimmed at Q25 with fastp and aligned with MiXCR, with productive beta chains retained. Duplicate CDR3 protein sequences are folded into a single record with the most common DNA and genes. TCRdb, rather than the study authors, made the V and J calls. The sample table contains about 270,000 distinct CDR3 sequences; only one count was recorded for over 20% of them. Under 65% of the sample is taken by the ten largest.

As encoded in the germline V gene, CDR1 is ENHRY while CDR2 is SYGVKD. V was cut back by 8 bases and J by 2 bases, leaving a gap of 11 bases between them. There are 13 amino acids in the CDR3, from cysteine to phenylalanine inclusive. Only the CDR3 DNA stays, 39 bases, in frame from base 1. Ophthalmopathy patients had moderately to severely active disease, with a Clinical Activity Score of 3 or more, a NOSPECS grade of 4 or more, and a disease duration of less than 3 months. Patients with uncontrolled infections, other autoimmune diseases, pregnancy or lactation were excluded. Diagnoses were established on the basis of clinical symptoms, serum thyroxine and TRAb, thyroid ultrasound, and orbital computed tomography. Ficoll-Paque density gradient centrifugation was used to isolate PBMCs from 8 to 10 ml of fresh peripheral blood. Total RNA was extracted using Trizol reagent, and RNA quality was assessed on an Agilent 2100 Bioanalyzer.

This specimen belongs to a study of T cells in Graves' hyperthyroidism and ophthalmopathy (dated by TCRdb to about 2019). About the investigation overall: Peripheral blood was collected at initial diagnosis, before any treatment. TCR V-J signatures able to tell the groups apart were searched for in a discovery cohort of 90 to 100 patients, of whom over 40 had Graves' ophthalmopathy and 57 had stable Graves' hyperthyroidism. Prospective prediction of ophthalmopathy was tested in an independent validation cohort consisting of about 19 hyperthyroidism patients and over 15 patients who later progressed to ophthalmopathy. The roughly 91 discovery patients were randomly divided into training and test sets at a 7:3 ratio. In addition, the study compared T-cell repertoires in thyroid tissue and in blood from five to seven Graves' hyperthyroidism patients. Once sampling was done, hyperthyroidism patients were given methimazole at a starting dose of 30 mg daily, whereas ophthalmopathy patients were given high-dose intravenous methylprednisolone. The paper describes TCR Vbeta CDR3 sequencing of 120 to 150 peripheral blood samples, made up of around 41 ophthalmopathy patients, approximately 73 hyperthyroidism patients and 17 progressor patients. Beyond this particular receptor, the publication reports: No statistical method was used to fix the sample size in advance, and group allocation was not hidden from the investigators. In validation, progression to ophthalmopathy was predicted by the model with nearly 71% sensitivity and approximately 78% specificity, a median of approximately 6.5 months before onset. A 13 V-J signature model separated ophthalmopathy from stable hyperthyroidism, with over 85% sensitivity and 81.08% specificity in cross-validation and 80%/75% in testing. Most expanded thyroid clonotypes (frequency above 0.001) were also found in blood, which suggests that blood repertoires may mirror thyroid immune responses.

This receptor was identified in a man aged 30-40 years with Graves' ophthalmopathy. The rearrangement joined TRBV10-3 to TRBJ2-3, and TRBD2 may be the D gene, going by 6 matching bases. Input material: blood. The CDR3 reads as follows: CAIAGEVTDTQYF. The DNA sequence reads TGTGCCATCGCCGGGGAGGTCACAGATACGCAGTATTTT.